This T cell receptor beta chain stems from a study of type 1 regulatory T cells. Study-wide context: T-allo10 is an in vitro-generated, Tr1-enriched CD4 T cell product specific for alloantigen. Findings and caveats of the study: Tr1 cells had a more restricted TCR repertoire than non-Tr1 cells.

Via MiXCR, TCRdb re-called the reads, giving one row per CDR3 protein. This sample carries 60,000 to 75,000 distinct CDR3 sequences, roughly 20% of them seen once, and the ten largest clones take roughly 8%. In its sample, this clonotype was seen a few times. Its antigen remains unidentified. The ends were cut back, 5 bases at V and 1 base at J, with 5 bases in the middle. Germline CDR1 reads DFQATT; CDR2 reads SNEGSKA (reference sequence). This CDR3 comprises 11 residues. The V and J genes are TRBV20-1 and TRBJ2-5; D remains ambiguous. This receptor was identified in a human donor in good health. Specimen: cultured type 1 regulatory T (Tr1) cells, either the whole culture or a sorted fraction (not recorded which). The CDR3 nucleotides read TGCAGTGCTGACTCCCAAGAGACCCAGTACTTC. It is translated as CSADSQETQYF.